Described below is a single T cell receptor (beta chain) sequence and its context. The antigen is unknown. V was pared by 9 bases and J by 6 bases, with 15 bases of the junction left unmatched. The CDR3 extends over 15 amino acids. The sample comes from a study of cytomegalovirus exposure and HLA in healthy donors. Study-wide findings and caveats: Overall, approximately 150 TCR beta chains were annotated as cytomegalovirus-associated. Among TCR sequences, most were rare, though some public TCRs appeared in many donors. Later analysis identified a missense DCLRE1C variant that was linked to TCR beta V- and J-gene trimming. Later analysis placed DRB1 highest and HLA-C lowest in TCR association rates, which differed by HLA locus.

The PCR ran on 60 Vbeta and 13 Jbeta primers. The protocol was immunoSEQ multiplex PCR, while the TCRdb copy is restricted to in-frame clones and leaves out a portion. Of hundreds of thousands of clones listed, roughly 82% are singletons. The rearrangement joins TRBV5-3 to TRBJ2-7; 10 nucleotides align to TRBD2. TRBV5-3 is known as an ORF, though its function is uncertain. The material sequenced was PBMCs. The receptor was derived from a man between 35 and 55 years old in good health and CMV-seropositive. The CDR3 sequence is CATTQAREREGEQYV. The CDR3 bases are TGTGCCACCACGCAAGCTAGGGAGCGGGAGGGCGAGCAGTACGTC.